The 31 T cell receptor beta chains listed next were all sequenced from one sample in a study of shared T cell receptors in the human thymus. TCRdb keeps only in-frame clones here, not all; method: immunoSEQ multiplex PCR. This sample carries around 730,000 clones, 80% to 90% of them seen once, and the ten largest clones take around 0.0099%. This same sample was also part of a study on human thymus T cells.

The material sequenced was thymocytes. The receptors originated from a girl under three years old with a congenital heart defect.

V and J are TRBV7-3 and TRBJ2-6; D remains ambiguous. The CDR3 has 17 amino acids. Germline CDR1 reads SGHTA; CDR2 reads FQGTGA. With 3 bases removed from V and 0 bases from J, the gap between germline ends came to 12 bases. The CDR3 reads CASSFNAVGSGANVLTF. CDR3 nucleotide sequence: TGTGCCAGCAGCTTTAACGCGGTCGGCTCTGGGGCCAACGTCCTGACTTTC. Filled out from reference TRBV7-3 and TRBJ2-6, the complete variable domain reads GAGVSQTPSNKVTEKGKYVELRCDPISGHTALYWYRQSLGQGPEFLIYFQGTGAADDSGLPNDRFFAVRPEGSVSTLKIQRTERGDSAVYLCASSFNAVGSGANVLTFGAGSRLTVL.

The chain uses TRBV5-1 and TRBJ2-7; no firm D call. This CDR3 region has 16 residues. V lost 4 bases and J 3 bases, leaving 20 bases between the germline ends. Germline lookup yields CDR1 SGHRS and CDR2 YFSETQ. The CDR3 protein is CASSPRHPGRGYEQYF. The DNA of the CDR3 is TGCGCCAGCAGCCCCAGACACCCCGGTCGTGGCTACGAGCAGTACTTC.

The J gene is TRBJ1-2, the V gene TRBV28; perhaps TRBD1 as D (6 bases). This CDR3 region has 19 residues. Germline values: CDR1 MDHEN, CDR2 SYDVKM. Trimming removed 2 bases at V and 0 bases at J, with 22 bases between. The CDR3 nucleotides read TGTGCCAGCAGTTTAAAGCAAAGGGACATAACCCTTTCTAACTATGGCTACACCTTC. This translates into CASSLKQRDITLSNYGYTF.

J is TRBJ1-2 and V is TRBV4-1; 8 nucleotides line up with TRBD1. Germline CDR1 and CDR2: MGHRA and YSYEKL. The CDR3 has 14 residues. The V segment lost 4 bases and the J segment 4 bases; nucleotides outside the gene matches: 5. The CDR3 sequence: CASSPNRGFYGYTF. The CDR3 DNA is TGCGCCAGCAGCCCGAACAGGGGGTTCTATGGCTACACCTTC.

V is TRBV19 and J is TRBJ1-1; D is perhaps TRBD1 (5 bases). V was shortened by 1 base and J by 5 bases, with 14 bases between the two germline ends. The germline gives CDR1 LNHDA, CDR2 SQIVND (reference sequence). This CDR3 comprises 15 residues. The CDR3, as DNA: TGTGCCAGTAGTATAGGGGGTCGGGGGATAACTGAAGCTTTCTTT. It specifies CASSIGGRGITEAFF. Supplemented by reference TRBV19 and TRBJ1-1, the full variable domain reads DGGITQSPKYLFRKEGQNVTLSCEQNLNHDAMYWYRQDPGQGLRLIYYSQIVNDFQKGDIAEGYSVSREKKESFPLTVTSAQKNPTAFYLCASSIGGRGITEAFFGQGTRLTVV.

The gene calls are TRBV5-8 and TRBJ1-5; D unclear. CDR1 and CDR2 (germline): SGHTS, YDEGEE. Trimming pared 1 base from V and 7 bases from J, leaving 12 bases between. The CDR3 sequence is 14 residues long. The CDR3 DNA reads TGTGCCAGCAGCTTGTTACCGGGGAGGCAGCCCCAGCATTTT. It codes for CASSLLPGRQPQHF.

The rearrangement links TRBV7-9 to TRBJ1-2; TRBD1 aligns across 8 bases. V lost 6 bases to trimming and J lost 5 bases; unmatched junction nucleotides: 5. This CDR3 is built from 13 residues. CDR1 is SEHNR and CDR2 is FQNEAQ in the germline V gene (reference sequence). The DNA of the CDR3 is TGTGCCAGCAGGGACAGGGTCGGGTATGGCTACACCTTC. Its protein is CASRDRVGYGYTF.

This clone occurred once. The chain recombines TRBV19 with TRBJ1-6, with D maybe TRBD1 (5 bases). Germline V gene lookup returns CDR1 LNHDA and CDR2 SQIVND (reference sequence). The CDR3 runs to 15 residues. V was cut by 5 bases and J by 2 bases, with 10 bases left in between. The chain's CDR3 is CASSVQTAYNSPLHF. CDR3 in DNA: TGTGCCAGTAGTGTACAGACAGCCTATAATTCACCCCTCCACTTT.

The chain combines TRBV6-5 with TRBJ2-3; D uncertain. Trimming left V 3 bases short and J 5 bases short, with 9 bases between. Per the germline V gene, CDR1 is MNHEY and CDR2 is SVGAGI. This CDR3 is built from 13 residues. The CDR3 nucleotides read TGTGCCAGCAGTTATAGTAAGAGAGATACGCAGTATTTT. It yields the protein CASSYSKRDTQYF.

The J gene is TRBJ1-2, the V gene TRBV4-3; D is unresolved. This CDR3 spans 16 amino acids. Trimming stripped 0 bases from V and 0 bases from J, with 11 bases between. Germline-derived CDR1 and CDR2 are LGHNA and YSLEER. This chain's CDR3 is CASSQESRAPNYGYTF. The CDR3 coding sequence is TGCGCCAGCAGCCAAGAGTCGAGGGCTCCTAACTATGGCTACACCTTC.

This rearrangement joins TRBV7-2 to TRBJ2-1, with 10 bases fitting TRBD2. The CDR3 runs to 18 residues. The germline CDR1 and CDR2 sequences are SGHTA and FQGNSA. With V trimmed by 5 bases and J by 0 bases, 10 bases remained unmatched. The CDR3 DNA follows: TGTGCCAGCAGCCCAAGGGCGGCTAGCGGGGGCTCCTACAATGAGCAGTTCTTC. It encodes CASSPRAASGGSYNEQFF.

The chain couples TRBV4-1 to TRBJ1-2; D may be TRBD1 (6 bases). CDR1 and CDR2 from the germline V gene are MGHRA and YSYEKL. Trimming pared 0 bases from V and 2 bases from J, leaving 25 bases between. This CDR3 spans 20 amino acids. CDR3 amino acids: CASSQDPRFIPSQGNYGYTF. In nucleotides, the CDR3 is TGCGCCAGCAGCCAAGATCCCCGATTCATACCCTCCCAGGGGAACTATGGCTACACCTTC.

V is TRBV6-4 and J is TRBJ1-1; TRBD1 agrees at 11 bases. CDR3 length: 15 amino acids. Germline trimming cut 6 bases from V and 7 bases from J; bases unmatched to any gene: 10. Germline lookup yields CDR1 MRHNA and CDR2 SNTAGT. CDR3 nucleotides: TGTGCCAGCAGGCGCCTCCCCGGGACAGGGGGTGAAGCTTTCTTT. Translated: CASRRLPGTGGEAFF.

CDR3 sequence (DNA): TGTGCCATCTCCCGGGACAGTGAGAGGTACGAGCAGTACTTC. This codes for CAISRDSERYEQYF. The gene calls are TRBV10-3 and TRBJ2-5; TRBD1 agrees at 7 bases. The end of the DNA is better explained by TRBJ2-7, so the J call may be wrong. This CDR3 has 14 residues. Germline assignment: CDR1 ENHRY and CDR2 SYGVKD.

This clone has a handful of counts. For the CDR3, the DNA is TGTGCCAGCAGCTTTGTGGGGGGTACTAACTATGGCTACACCTTC. Its protein is CASSFVGGTNYGYTF. The chain uses TRBV5-5 and TRBJ1-2; D possibly corresponds to TRBD1 (5 bases). CDR1 is SGHKS and CDR2 is YYEKEE in the germline V gene (reference sequence). With 2 bases removed from V and 0 bases from J, the gap between germline ends came to 11 bases. This CDR3 contains 15 residues.

This chain uses TRBV18 with TRBJ1-5; 8 bases are shared with TRBD1. Trimming cost V 2 bases and J 8 bases; bases outside gene matches: 2. The CDR3 sequence is 13 residues long. CDR1 is KGHSH and CDR2 is LQKENI in the germline V gene. CDR3 sequence reads: CASSPGQGEPQHF. In DNA form, the CDR3 reads TGTGCCAGCTCACCAGGACAGGGAGAGCCCCAGCATTTT.

This rearrangement joins TRBV4-1 to TRBJ1-2; D call uncertain. This CDR3 is 16 amino acids long. Trimming left V 0 bases short and J 3 bases short, with 14 bases between. CDR1 and CDR2 (germline): MGHRA, YSYEKL. CDR3 sequence reads: CASSQDGSWRDYGYTF. The CDR3 region has the DNA TGCGCCAGCAGCCAAGATGGGAGTTGGCGGGACTATGGCTACACCTTC.

The V call is TRBV5-1, the J call TRBJ2-5; 12 nucleotides agree with TRBD1. The CDR3 totals 19 residues. Germline values: CDR1 SGHRS, CDR2 YFSETQ. V lost 4 bases to trimming and J lost 5 bases; unmatched junction nucleotides: 18. The CDR3 DNA reads TGCGCCAGCAGCCCAAACCACCGGGACAGGGGGCAGTTCTGGGAGACCCAGTACTTC. Translating gives CASSPNHRDRGQFWETQYF. Supplemented by reference TRBV5-1 and TRBJ2-5, the full variable domain reads KAGVTQTPRYLIKTRGQQVTLSCSPISGHRSVSWYQQTPGQGLQFLFEYFSETQRNKGNFPGRFSGRQFSNSRSEMNVSTLELGDSALYLCASSPNHRDRGQFWETQYFGPGTRLLVL.

CDR3 sequence reads: CASSQDFSGGPYNEQFF. CDR3 nucleotides: TGCGCCAGCAGCCAAGATTTTTCGGGGGGCCCCTACAATGAGCAGTTCTTC. V usage is TRBV4-3 and J usage is TRBJ2-1; D is possibly TRBD2 (7 bases). CDR1 is LGHNA and CDR2 is YSLEER in the germline V gene. The CDR3 has 17 amino acids. The V end was cut by 0 bases, the J end by 2 bases, with 14 bases between.

This sequence joins TRBV5-1 and TRBJ1-2, with a possible D match to TRBD1 (6 bases). The V end was cut by 4 bases, the J end by 0 bases, with 13 bases between. This CDR3 has 15 residues. The germline V gene has CDR1 SGHRS and CDR2 YFSETQ. In DNA form, the CDR3 reads TGCGCCAGCAGCCCCGGGACACTAGCTAACTATGGCTACACCTTC. Its translation is CASSPGTLANYGYTF.

This clone is a singleton in its sample. The chain employs TRBV5-1 and TRBJ1-3; 8 nucleotides match TRBD1. Germline CDR1 is SGHRS and CDR2 is YFSETQ. V shed 4 bases and J 3 bases; nucleotides not matched to a gene: 9. There are 16 residues in the CDR3. CDR3: CASSNHTGGNGNTIYF. The CDR3 DNA is TGCGCCAGCAGCAACCACACAGGGGGAAATGGAAACACCATATATTTT.

This rearrangement joins TRBV15 to TRBJ1-1; D is unresolved. With 1 base removed from V and 8 bases from J, the gap between germline ends came to 11 bases. The CDR3 runs 13 residues. The V gene's germline CDR1 is LNHNV and CDR2 YYDKDF (reference sequence). The CDR3 DNA is TGTGCCACCAGCAGAGTTGGCCCGCACGAAGCTTTCTTT. Translated, it gives CATSRVGPHEAFF.

This chain joins TRBV6-4 and TRBJ2-3, with TRBD2 as a possible D gene (7 bases). V gave up 2 bases and J gave up 1 base, with 28 bases separating them. CDR1 is MRHNA, CDR2 SNTAGT, per germline. This CDR3 is 21 amino acids long. The CDR3 region has the DNA TGTGCCAGCAGTGACCTAAATAGCGTGGGGGGGCGTTGCAATGGCACAGATACGCAGTATTTT. As protein: CASSDLNSVGGRCNGTDTQYF.

This chain connects TRBV15 to TRBJ2-1; 10 bases map to TRBD2. CDR1 LNHNV and CDR2 YYDKDF come from the germline V gene (reference sequence). The CDR3 runs 17 residues. The V gene end was trimmed by 1 base and the J gene end by 4 bases; junction bases not matched to a gene: 7. The DNA of the CDR3 is TGTGCCACCAGCAGAGCACACCTAGCGGGGGTATACAATGAGCAGTTCTTC. Its translation is CATSRAHLAGVYNEQFF.

J is TRBJ1-2 and V is TRBV5-1; no definite D call. CDR3 size: 18 residues. The V end was cut by 1 base, the J end by 4 bases, with 23 bases between. CDR1 is SGHRS and CDR2 is YFSETQ in the germline V gene. The CDR3 sequence: CASSLIDGEPLGLYGYTF. CDR3 in DNA: TGCGCCAGCAGCTTGATCGACGGGGAACCCTTAGGACTCTATGGCTACACCTTC.

The gene calls are TRBV27 and TRBJ2-1; 8 bases fit TRBD2. J gave up 0 bases and V 6 bases, and 10 bases lay outside the gene matches. Germline values: CDR1 MNHEY, CDR2 SMNVEV (reference sequence). The CDR3 spans 17 residues. CDR3 bases: TGTGCCAGCAGCTCAGCCCCTAGCGGGTACTCCTACAATGAGCAGTTCTTC. This gives the protein CASSSAPSGYSYNEQFF.

The gene calls are TRBV9 and TRBJ2-7; the match to TRBD2 covers 9 bases. This CDR3 spans 15 amino acids. Germline trimming cut 0 bases from V and 2 bases from J; bases unmatched to any gene: 3. Germline V gene lookup returns CDR1 SGDLS and CDR2 YYNGEE. CDR3 region: CASSVGGTSPYEQYF. The CDR3 DNA follows: TGTGCCAGCAGCGTAGGAGGGACTAGCCCCTACGAGCAGTACTTC.

The J gene is TRBJ2-7, the V gene TRBV6-1; a possible D gene is TRBD1 (6 bases). Trimming left V 0 bases short and J 2 bases short, with 14 bases between. This CDR3 has 16 residues. Germline assignment: CDR1 MNHNS and CDR2 SASEGT. Here the CDR3 DNA reads TGTGCCAGCAGTGAAGCTAAAGGGGGAATGGCCTACGAGCAGTACTTC. This codes for CASSEAKGGMAYEQYF.

The V call is TRBV10-2, the J call TRBJ1-1; D is possibly TRBD1 (5 bases). Trimming removed 4 bases at V and 3 bases at J, with 9 bases between. This CDR3 region has 13 residues. The germline gives CDR1 WSHSY, CDR2 SAAADI. This CDR3 is CASSAREDTEAFF. As DNA, the CDR3 is TGCGCCAGCAGTGCCAGGGAAGACACTGAAGCTTTCTTT.

This clone came up once. This sequence joins TRBV5-8 and TRBJ1-2; D may be TRBD1 (5 bases). Germline V gives CDR1 SGHTS, CDR2 YDEGEE. Trimming left V 2 bases short and J 3 bases short, with 11 bases between. The length of the CDR3 is 14 residues. Here the CDR3 reads CASSLRQSDYGYTF. The CDR3 DNA is TGTGCCAGCAGCTTACGACAGTCTGACTATGGCTACACCTTC.

A single count supports this clone. The chain uses TRBV4-1 and TRBJ1-1; D might be TRBD1 (5 bases). CDR3 length: 18 amino acids. Looked up from germline, CDR1 is MGHRA and CDR2 is YSYEKL. V lost 2 bases and J lost 1, with 20 bases in between. CDR3 nucleotides: TGCGCCAGCAGCCAATCCGTCTCGGGGGATATTCCGAACACTGAAGCTTTCTTT. It encodes CASSQSVSGDIPNTEAFF.